This T cell receptor beta chain was observed in a study of blood T cell repertoires in COVID-19. For the study at large: From the United States, Italy and Spain came samples of acute and convalescent COVID-19. The analysed material was cDNA or gDNA that came from T cells, B-cell-depleted T cells, or PBMCs.

The method was immunoSEQ multiplex PCR; TCRdb's version includes in-frame clones alone and lacks a portion of them. The top ten hold less than 4.5% of the sample, which has 300,000 or so clones, about 85% seen once. Per the germline V gene, CDR1 is SGHTA and CDR2 is FQGTGA. CDR3 length: 15 amino acids. The V end lost 4 bases, the J end lost 0 bases, and 11 bases lay between the germline ends. The sample consisted of peripheral blood. The receptor's source is a woman aged 45-65 years with active or convalescent COVID-19. The gene calls are TRBV7-3 and TRBJ2-3, with a weak D call TRBD1 (5 bases). CDR3 loop: CASSSDRTSTDTQYF. The CDR3 region has the DNA TGTGCCAGCAGCTCAGACAGAACTAGCACAGATACGCAGTATTTT.